This T cell receptor (beta chain) derives from a study of blood T cell repertoires in COVID-19. About the research overall: Nucleic acid was either cDNA or gDNA, and it came from T cells, B-cell-depleted T cells, or PBMCs.

The cohort comprised adults aged about 18 to 100 years residing in approximately 25 US areas. What the recovered Cohort 3 donors had was two negative PCRs, clearance, or symptom resolution. V dropped 2 bases and J dropped 1; count of bases not matched to a gene: 0. CDR3 size: 15 residues. Germline values: CDR1 SGDLS, CDR2 YYNGEE. Original processing methods: Quantification of nucleated cells was approximated via reference gene primer amplification. The method was immunoSEQ multiplex PCR; TCRdb's version includes in-frame clones alone and lacks a portion of them. V, J and clone size are those of that table, while D and trimming were read from the DNA. The sample includes around 300,000 clones, under 90% of them seen just once.

This sequence joins TRBV9 and TRBJ2-2, with 9 bases lining up with TRBD2. What was sequenced was PBMCs or T cells enriched from blood (not recorded which). This receptor was obtained from a woman aged 40 to 55 who had recovered from COVID-19. CDR3 loop: CASSVREGNTGELFF. CDR3 bases: TGTGCCAGCAGCGTGCGGGAGGGGAACACCGGGGAGCTGTTTTTT.